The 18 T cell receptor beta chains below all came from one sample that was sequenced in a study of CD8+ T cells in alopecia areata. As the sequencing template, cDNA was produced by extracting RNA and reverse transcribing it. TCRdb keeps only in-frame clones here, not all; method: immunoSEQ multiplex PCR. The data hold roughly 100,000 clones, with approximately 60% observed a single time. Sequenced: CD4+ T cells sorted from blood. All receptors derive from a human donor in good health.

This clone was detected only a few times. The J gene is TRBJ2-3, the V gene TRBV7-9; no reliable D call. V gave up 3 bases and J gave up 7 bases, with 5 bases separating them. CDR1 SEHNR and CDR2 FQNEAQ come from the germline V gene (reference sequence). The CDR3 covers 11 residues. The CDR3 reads CASSLENTQYF. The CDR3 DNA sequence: TGTGCCAGCAGCTTGGAGAATACGCAGTATTTT.

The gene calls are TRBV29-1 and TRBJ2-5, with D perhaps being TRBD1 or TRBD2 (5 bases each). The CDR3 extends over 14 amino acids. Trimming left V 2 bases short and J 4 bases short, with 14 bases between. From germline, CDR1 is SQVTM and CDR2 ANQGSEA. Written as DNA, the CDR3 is TGCAGCGTTGAACTAGGTTTTGGGGGAGAGACCCAGTACTTC. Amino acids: CSVELGFGGETQYF.

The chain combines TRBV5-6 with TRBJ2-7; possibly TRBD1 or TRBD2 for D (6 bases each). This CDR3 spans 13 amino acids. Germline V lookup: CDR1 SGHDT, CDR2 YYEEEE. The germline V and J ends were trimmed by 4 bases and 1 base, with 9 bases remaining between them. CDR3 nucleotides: TGTGCCAGCAGCGGGGGGACATCCTACGAGCAGTACTTC. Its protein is CASSGGTSYEQYF.

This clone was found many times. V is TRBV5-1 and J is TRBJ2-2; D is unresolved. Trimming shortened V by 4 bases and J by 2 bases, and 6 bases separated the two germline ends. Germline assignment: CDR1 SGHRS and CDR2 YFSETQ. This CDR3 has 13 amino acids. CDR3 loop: CASSPVNTGELFF. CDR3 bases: TGCGCCAGCAGCCCGGTAAACACCGGGGAGCTGTTTTTT.

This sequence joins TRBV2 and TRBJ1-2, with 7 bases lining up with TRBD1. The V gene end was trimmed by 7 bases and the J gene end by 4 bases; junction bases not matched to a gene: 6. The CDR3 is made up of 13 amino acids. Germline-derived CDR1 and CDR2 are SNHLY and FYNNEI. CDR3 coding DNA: TGTGCCAGCATTGCAGGGGGGTCCTATGGCTACACCTTC. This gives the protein CASIAGGSYGYTF. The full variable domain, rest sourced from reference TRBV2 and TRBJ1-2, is EPEVTQTPSHQVTQMGQEVILRCVPISNHLYFYWYRQILGQKVEFLVSFYNNEISEKSEIFDDQFSVERPDGSNFTLKIRSTKLEDSAMYFCASIAGGSYGYTFGSGTRLTVV.

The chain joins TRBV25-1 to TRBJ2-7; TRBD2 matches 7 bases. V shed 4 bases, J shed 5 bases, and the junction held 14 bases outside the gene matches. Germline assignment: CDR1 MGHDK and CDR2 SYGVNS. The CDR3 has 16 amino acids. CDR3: CASSGQPSGLVDEQYF. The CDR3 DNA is TGTGCCAGCAGTGGTCAGCCTAGCGGCCTGGTAGACGAGCAGTACTTC.

The CDR3 region has the DNA TGTGCCAGCAGTTACTCGAGAGATGAAGGCTACGAGCAGTACTTC. Residues: CASSYSRDEGYEQYF. This rearrangement joins TRBV6-5 to TRBJ2-7; D remains ambiguous. V dropped 0 bases and J dropped 3 bases, with 12 bases sitting between them. The germline CDR1 and CDR2 sequences are MNHEY and SVGAGI. The CDR3 runs to 15 residues.

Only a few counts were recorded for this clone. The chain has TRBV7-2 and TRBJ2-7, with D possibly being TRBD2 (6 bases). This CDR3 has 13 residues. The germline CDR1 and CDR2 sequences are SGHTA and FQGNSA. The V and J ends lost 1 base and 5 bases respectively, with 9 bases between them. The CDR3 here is CASSLVAGNEQYF. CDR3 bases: TGTGCCAGCAGCTTAGTGGCGGGGAACGAGCAGTACTTC.

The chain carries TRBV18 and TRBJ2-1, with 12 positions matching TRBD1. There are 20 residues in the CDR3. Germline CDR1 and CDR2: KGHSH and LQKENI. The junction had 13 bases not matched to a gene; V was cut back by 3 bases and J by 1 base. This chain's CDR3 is CASSPLPGTGGGISYNEQFF. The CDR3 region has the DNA TGTGCCAGCTCACCTCTACCCGGGACAGGGGGCGGGATATCCTACAATGAGCAGTTCTTC.

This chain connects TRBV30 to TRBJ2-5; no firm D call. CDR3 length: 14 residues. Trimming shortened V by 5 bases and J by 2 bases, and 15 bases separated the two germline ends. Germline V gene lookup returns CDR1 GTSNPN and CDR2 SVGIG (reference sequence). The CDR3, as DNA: TGTGCCTGGGAGTCCGGGTCGCATCAAGAGACCCAGTACTTC. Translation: CAWESGSHQETQYF.

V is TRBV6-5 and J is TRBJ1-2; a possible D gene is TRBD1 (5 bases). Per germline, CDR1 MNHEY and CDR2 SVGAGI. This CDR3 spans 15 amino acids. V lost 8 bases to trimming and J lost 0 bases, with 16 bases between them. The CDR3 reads CASHKGQGSNYGYTF. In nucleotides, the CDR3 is TGTGCCAGCCACAAGGGGCAGGGCTCTAACTATGGCTACACCTTC.

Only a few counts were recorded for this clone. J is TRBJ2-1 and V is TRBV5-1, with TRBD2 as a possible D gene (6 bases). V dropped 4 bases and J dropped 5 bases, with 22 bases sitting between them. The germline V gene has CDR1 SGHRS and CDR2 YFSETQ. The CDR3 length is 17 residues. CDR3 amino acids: CASSHTSRRSGNNEQFF. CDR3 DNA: TGCGCCAGCAGCCACACCTCACGTCGTAGCGGAAACAATGAGCAGTTCTTC.

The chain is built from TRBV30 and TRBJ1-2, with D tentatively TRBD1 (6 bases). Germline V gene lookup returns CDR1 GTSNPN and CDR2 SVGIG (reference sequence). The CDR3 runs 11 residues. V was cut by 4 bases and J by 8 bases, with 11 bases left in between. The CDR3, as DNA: TGTGCCTGGACCAACAGGGTCGGCTACACCTTC. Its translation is CAWTNRVGYTF.

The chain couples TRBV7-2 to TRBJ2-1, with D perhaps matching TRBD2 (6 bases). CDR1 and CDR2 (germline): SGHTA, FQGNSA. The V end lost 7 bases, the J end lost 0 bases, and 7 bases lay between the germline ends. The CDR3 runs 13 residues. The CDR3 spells CASKDYSYNEQFF. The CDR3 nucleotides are TGTGCCAGCAAGGACTACTCCTACAATGAGCAGTTCTTC.

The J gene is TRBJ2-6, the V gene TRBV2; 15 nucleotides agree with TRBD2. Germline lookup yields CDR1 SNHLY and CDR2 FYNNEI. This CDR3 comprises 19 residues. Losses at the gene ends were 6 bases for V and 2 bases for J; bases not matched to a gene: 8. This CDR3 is CASSARTSGGATGANVLTF. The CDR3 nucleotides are TGTGCCAGCAGCGCCAGGACTAGCGGGGGGGCGACTGGGGCCAACGTCCTGACTTTC.

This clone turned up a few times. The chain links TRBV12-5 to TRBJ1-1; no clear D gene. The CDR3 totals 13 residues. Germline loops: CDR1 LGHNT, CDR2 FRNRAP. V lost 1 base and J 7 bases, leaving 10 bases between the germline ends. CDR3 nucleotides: TGTGCTAGTGGTTTGGACTCCCAGATTGAAGCTTTCTTT. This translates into CASGLDSQIEAFF.

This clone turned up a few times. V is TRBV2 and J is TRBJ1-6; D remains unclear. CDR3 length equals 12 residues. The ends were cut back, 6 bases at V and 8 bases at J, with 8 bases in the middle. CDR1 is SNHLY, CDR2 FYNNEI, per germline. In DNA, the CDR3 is TGTGCCAGCAGAGCGGAGGATTCACCCCTCCACTTT. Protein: CASRAEDSPLHF.

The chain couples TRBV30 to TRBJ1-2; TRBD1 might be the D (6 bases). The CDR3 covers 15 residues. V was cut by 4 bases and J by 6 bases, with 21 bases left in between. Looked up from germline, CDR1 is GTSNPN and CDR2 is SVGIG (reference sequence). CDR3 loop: CAWKVRTAGVDGYTF. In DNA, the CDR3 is TGTGCCTGGAAAGTCAGGACAGCCGGGGTTGATGGCTACACCTTC.